The 2 T cell receptor beta chains listed next were all sequenced from one sample in a study of post-analysis software for immune sequencing data. Regarding the study as a whole: Elevated frequency relative to controls characterized several TRBV segments in patients, TRBV5-6, TRBV5-1 and TRBV20-1 among them.

The TCR beta cDNA libraries carried unique molecular identifiers. TCRdb itself ran the PCR reads through MiXCR, one entry per CDR3 protein. The sample carries roughly 540,000 distinct CDR3 sequences, approximately 31% recorded once. Antigens of these TCRs are unknown. Sequencing used blood. Receptors were obtained from a girl aged 2-17 years with multiple sclerosis.

This clonotype was found a few times. The gene calls are TRBV11-2 and TRBJ2-1; unclear D gene. Germline V gene sequence: CDR1 SGHAT, CDR2 FQNNGV. With 5 bases removed from V and 9 bases from J, the gap between germline ends came to 11 bases. The CDR3 sequence is 12 residues long. CDR3 protein: CASSTVGVEQFF. In DNA form, the CDR3 reads TGTGCCAGCAGCACGGTGGGTGTTGAGCAGTTCTTC.

This clonotype has just a few counts. J is TRBJ2-3 and V is TRBV6-6; the D gene could be TRBD1 or TRBD2 (5 bases each). Germline V gene lookup returns CDR1 MNHNY and CDR2 SVGAGI (reference sequence). Trimming took off 4 bases at V and 6 bases at J, with 14 bases between the two ends. The CDR3 is 14 amino acids. CDR3 nucleotides: TGTGCCAGCAGTTTACTCGGGACCGAGGATACGCAGTATTTT. Translated: CASSLLGTEDTQYF.